This TCR beta chain was obtained from a study of T cell responses to AZD1222 COVID-19 vaccine. Germline V gives CDR1 MDHEN, CDR2 SYDVKM. This CDR3 has 17 residues. V was pared by 4 bases and J by 0 bases, with 18 bases between. Broader study findings: Nearly half of spike-specific TCRs reportedly target variant regions that are unmutated in the B.1.351 and B.1.1.7 variants. There were vaccine-associated CD4 TCRs across spike, dominant at 160-218 and 743-854.

As regards this clone: No antigen is known for it.

Libraries were prepared by immunoSEQ multiplex PCR; TCRdb keeps only in-frame clonotypes and omits some of them. The sample lists approximately 70,000 clones, over 70% seen once, with 40% to 55% in the top ten. V usage is TRBV28 and J usage is TRBJ1-1; tentative D call: TRBD1 (5 bases). The receptor comes from an adult who received the AZD1222 COVID-19 vaccine. This sample comprised peripheral blood, obtained 28 days after the second AZD1222 dose. The DNA of the CDR3 is TGTGCCAGCAGTTCTACCGGTAGGGGCAACATGAACACTGAAGCTTTCTTT. Encoded protein: CASSSTGRGNMNTEAFF.